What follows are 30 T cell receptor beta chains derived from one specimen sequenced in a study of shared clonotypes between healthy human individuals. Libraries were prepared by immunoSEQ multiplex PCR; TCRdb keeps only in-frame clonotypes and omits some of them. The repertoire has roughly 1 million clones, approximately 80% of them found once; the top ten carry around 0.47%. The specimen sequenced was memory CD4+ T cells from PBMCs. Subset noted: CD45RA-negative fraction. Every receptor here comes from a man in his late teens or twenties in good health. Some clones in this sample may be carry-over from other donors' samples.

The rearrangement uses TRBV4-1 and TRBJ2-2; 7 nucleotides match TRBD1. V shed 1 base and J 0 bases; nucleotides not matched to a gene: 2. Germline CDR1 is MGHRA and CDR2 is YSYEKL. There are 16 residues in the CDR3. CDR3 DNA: TGCGCCAGCAGCCAAGTGCAGGGGGCGAACACCGGGGAGCTGTTTTTT. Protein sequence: CASSQVQGANTGELFF.

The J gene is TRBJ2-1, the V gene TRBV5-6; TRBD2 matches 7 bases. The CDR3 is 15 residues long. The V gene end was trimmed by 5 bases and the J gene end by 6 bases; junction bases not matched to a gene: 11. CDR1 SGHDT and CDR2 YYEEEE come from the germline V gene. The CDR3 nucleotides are TGTGCCAGCAGTCGACTAGCATTGGGGACCAATGAGCAGTTCTTC. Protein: CASSRLALGTNEQFF.

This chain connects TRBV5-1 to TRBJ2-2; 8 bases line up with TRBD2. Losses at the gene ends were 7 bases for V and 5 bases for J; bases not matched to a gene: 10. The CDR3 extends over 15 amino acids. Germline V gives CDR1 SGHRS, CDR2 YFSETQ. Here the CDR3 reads CASEYQSGGTGELFF. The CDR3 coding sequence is TGCGCCAGCGAGTACCAAAGCGGGGGAACCGGGGAGCTGTTTTTT.

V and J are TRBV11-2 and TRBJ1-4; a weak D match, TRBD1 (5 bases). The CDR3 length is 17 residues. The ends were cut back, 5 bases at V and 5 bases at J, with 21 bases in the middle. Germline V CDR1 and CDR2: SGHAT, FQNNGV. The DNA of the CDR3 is TGTGCCAGCAGCCGAAACCCGGGACCCCGTGCAAATGAAAAACTGTTTTTT. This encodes CASSRNPGPRANEKLFF.

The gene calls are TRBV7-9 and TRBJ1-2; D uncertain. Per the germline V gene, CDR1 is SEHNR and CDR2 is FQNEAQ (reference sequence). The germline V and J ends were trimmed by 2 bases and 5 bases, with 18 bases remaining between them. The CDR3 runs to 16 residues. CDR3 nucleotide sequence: TGTGCCAGCAGCTTACAGGCCGGCCAACCGGAGTATGGCTACACCTTC. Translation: CASSLQAGQPEYGYTF.

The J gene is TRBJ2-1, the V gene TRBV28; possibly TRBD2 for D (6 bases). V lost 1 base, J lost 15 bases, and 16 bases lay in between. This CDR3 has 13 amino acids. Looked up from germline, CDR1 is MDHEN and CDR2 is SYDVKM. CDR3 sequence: CASSLSRGNRPFF. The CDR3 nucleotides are TGTGCCAGCAGTTTATCGCGCGGGAATCGACCGTTCTTC.

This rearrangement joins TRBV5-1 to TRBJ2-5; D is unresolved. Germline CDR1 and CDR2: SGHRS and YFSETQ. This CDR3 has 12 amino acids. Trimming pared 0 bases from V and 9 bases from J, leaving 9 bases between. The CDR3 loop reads CASSLDRGSQYF. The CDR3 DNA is TGCGCCAGCAGCTTGGACCGCGGCTCCCAGTACTTC.

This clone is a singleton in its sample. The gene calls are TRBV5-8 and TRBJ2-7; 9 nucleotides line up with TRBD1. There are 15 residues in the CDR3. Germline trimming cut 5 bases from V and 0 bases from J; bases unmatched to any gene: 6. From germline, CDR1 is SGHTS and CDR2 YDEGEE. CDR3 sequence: CASRAPGQGSYEQYF. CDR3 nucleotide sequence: TGTGCCAGCAGAGCTCCGGGACAGGGCTCCTACGAGCAGTACTTC.

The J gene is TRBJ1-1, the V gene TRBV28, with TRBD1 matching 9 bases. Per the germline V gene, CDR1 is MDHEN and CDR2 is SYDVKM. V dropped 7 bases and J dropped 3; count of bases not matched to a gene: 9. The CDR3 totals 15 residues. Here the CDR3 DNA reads TGTGCCAGCATCAACGGGGGACAGGGCTACACTGAAGCTTTCTTT. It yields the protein CASINGGQGYTEAFF.

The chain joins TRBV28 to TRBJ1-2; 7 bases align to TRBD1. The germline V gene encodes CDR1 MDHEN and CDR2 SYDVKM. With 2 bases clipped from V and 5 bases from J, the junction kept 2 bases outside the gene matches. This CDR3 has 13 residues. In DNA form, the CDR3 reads TGTGCCAGCAGTTTAGAGGGGGCATATGGCTACACCTTC. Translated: CASSLEGAYGYTF.

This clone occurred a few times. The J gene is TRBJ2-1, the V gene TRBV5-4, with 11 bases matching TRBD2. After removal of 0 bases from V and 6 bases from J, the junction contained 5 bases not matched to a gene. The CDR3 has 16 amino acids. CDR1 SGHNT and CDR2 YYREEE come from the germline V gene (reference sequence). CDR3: CASSLGSGLAGNEQFF. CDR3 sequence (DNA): TGTGCCAGCAGCTTGGGGTCCGGACTAGCGGGCAATGAGCAGTTCTTC.

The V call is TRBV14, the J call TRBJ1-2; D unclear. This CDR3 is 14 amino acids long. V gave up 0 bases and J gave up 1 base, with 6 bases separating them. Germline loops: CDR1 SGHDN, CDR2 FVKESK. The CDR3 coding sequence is TGTGCCAGCAGCCAAGACACCTATAACTATGGCTACACCTTC. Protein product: CASSQDTYNYGYTF.

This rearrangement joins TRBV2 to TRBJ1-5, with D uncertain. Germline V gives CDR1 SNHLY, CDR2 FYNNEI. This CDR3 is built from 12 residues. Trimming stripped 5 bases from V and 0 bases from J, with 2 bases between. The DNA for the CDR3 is TGTGCCAGCAGTCCTAGCAATCAGCCCCAGCATTTT. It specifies CASSPSNQPQHF.

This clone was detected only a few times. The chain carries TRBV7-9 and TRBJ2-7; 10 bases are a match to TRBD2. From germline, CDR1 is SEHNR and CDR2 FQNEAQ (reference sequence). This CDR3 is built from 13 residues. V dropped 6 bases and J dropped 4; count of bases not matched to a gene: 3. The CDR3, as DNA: TGTGCCAGCAGACTTAGCGGGGGGTACGAGCAGTACTTC. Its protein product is CASRLSGGYEQYF.

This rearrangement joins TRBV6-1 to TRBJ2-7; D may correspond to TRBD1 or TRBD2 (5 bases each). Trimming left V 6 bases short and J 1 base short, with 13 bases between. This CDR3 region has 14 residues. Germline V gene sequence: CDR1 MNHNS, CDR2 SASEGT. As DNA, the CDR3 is TGTGCCAGCAGGTCCTGGGACGGATCCTACGAGCAGTACTTC. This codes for CASRSWDGSYEQYF.

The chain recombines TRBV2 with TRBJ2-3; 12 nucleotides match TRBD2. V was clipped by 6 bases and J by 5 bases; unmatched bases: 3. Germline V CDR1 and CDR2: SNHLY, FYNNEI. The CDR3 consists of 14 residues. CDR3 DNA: TGTGCCAGCAGACCGACTAGCGGGAGAGATACGCAGTATTTT. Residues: CASRPTSGRDTQYF.

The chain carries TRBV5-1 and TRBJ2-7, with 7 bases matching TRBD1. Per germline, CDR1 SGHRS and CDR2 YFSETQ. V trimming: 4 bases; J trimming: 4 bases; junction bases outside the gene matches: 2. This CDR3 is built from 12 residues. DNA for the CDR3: TGCGCCAGCAGCAAGGGACAGTACGAGCAGTACTTC. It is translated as CASSKGQYEQYF.

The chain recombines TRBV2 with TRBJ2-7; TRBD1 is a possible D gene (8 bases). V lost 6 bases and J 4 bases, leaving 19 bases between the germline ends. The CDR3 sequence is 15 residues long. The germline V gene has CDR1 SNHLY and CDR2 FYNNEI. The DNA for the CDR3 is TGTGCCAGCAGCCCCGTTACAGGGGGGGGATACGAGCAGTACTTC. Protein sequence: CASSPVTGGGYEQYF. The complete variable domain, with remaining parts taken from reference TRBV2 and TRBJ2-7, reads EPEVTQTPSHQVTQMGQEVILRCVPISNHLYFYWYRQILGQKVEFLVSFYNNEISEKSEIFDDQFSVERPDGSNFTLKIRSTKLEDSAMYFCASSPVTGGGYEQYFGPGTRLTVT.

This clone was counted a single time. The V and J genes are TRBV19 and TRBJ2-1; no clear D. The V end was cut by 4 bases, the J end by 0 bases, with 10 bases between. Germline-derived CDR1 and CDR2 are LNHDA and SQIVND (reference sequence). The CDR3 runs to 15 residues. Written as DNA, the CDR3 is TGTGCCAGTAGTACGGATCGACTCTCCTACAATGAGCAGTTCTTC. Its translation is CASSTDRLSYNEQFF.

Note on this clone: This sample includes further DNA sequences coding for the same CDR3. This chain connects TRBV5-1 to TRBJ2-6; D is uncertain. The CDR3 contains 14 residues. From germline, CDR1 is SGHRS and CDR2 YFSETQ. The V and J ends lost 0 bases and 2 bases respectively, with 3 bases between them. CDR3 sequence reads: CASSLVPGANVLTF. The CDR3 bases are TGCGCCAGCAGCTTGGTTCCTGGGGCCAACGTCCTGACTTTC.

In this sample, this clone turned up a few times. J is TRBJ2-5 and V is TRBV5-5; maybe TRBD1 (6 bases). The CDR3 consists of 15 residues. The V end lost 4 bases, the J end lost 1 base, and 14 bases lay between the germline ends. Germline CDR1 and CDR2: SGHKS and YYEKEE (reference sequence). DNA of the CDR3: TGTGCCAGCAGCAAAACAGGACAGCTCCAAGAGACCCAGTACTTC. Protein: CASSKTGQLQETQYF.

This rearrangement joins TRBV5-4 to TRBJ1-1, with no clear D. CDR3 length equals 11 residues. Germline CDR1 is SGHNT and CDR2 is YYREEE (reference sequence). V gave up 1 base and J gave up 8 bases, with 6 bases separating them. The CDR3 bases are TGTGCCAGCAGCTTGCCCGGGGAAGCTTTCTTT. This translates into CASSLPGEAFF.

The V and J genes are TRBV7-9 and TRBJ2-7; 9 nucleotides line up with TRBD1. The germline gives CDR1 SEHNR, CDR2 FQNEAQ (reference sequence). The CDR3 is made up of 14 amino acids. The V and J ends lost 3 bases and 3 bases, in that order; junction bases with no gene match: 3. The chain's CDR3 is CASSLGQGLYEQYF. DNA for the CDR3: TGTGCCAGCAGCTTGGGACAGGGCCTCTACGAGCAGTACTTC.

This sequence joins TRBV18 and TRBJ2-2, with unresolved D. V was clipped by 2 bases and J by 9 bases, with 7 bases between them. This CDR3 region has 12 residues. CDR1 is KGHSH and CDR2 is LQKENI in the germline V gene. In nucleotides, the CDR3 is TGTGCCAGCTCACCAGGGGTCAGGGAGCTGTTTTTT. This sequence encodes CASSPGVRELFF. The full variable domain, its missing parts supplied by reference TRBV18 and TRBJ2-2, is NAGVMQNPRHLVRRRGQEARLRCSPMKGHSHVYWYRQLPEEGLKFMVYLQKENIIDESGMPKERFSAEFPKEGPSILRIQQVVRGDSAAYFCASSPGVRELFFGEGSRLTVL.

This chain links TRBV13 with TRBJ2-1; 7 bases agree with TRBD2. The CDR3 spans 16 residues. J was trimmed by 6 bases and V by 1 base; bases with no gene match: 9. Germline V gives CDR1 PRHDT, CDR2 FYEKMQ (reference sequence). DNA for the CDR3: TGTGCCAGCAGCTTAGACTTGACTAGCAGAACCAATGAGCAGTTCTTC. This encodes CASSLDLTSRTNEQFF.

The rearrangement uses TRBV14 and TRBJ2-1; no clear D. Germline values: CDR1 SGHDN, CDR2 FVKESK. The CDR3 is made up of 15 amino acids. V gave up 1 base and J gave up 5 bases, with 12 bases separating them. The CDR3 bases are TGTGCCAGCAGCCAAGTCGCGGCCCGCGACAATGAGCAGTTCTTC. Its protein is CASSQVAARDNEQFF.

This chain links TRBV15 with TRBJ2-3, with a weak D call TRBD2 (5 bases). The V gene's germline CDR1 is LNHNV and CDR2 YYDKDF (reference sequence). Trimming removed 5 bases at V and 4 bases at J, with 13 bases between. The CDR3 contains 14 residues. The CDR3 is CATSGRGLPDTQYF. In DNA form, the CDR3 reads TGTGCCACCAGCGGACGGGGTCTGCCAGATACGCAGTATTTT.

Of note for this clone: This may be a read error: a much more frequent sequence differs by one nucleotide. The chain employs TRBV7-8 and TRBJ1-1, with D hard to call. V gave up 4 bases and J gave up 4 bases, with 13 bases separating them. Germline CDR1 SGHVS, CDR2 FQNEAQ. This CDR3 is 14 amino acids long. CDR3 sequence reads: CASSSRAGSTEAFF. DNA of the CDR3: TGTGCCAGCAGCTCTCGGGCAGGAAGCACTGAAGCTTTCTTT.

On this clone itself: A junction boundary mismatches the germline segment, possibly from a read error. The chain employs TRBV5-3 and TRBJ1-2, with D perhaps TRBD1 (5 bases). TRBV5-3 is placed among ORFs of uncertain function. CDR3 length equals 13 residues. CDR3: CASSLAQGDGYTF. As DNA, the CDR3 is TGTGCCAGCAGCTTGGCGCAGGGCGATGGCTACACCTTC.

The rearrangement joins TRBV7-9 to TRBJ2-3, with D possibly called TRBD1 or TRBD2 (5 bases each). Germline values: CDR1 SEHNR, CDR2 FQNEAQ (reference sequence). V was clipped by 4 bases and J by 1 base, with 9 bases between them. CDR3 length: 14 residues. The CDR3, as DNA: TGTGCCAGCAGCTCCGTGGGGGGCACAGATACGCAGTATTTT. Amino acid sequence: CASSSVGGTDTQYF.